One sample yielded the 26 T cell receptor beta chains listed below, sequenced in a study of CD8 T cells in Susac syndrome. cDNA came from approximately 0.5 to 1 ug RNA primed by random hexamers. Each CDR3 protein gets one entry after TCRdb re-called the immunoSEQ multiplex PCR reads with MiXCR. The profile covers 130,000 to 150,000 distinct CDR3 sequences, with roughly 95% appearing a single time and roughly 0.083% taken by the ten largest. Sequenced material: CD4+ T cells from PBMCs. The receptors here all came from a human donor in good health.

The rearrangement links TRBV9 to TRBJ2-1; D remains unclear. This CDR3 comprises 15 residues. Germline CDR1 reads SGDLS; CDR2 reads YYNGEE. Trimming stripped 4 bases from V and 0 bases from J, with 11 bases between. The CDR3 coding sequence is TGTGCCAGCAGCAGAAACTTCGGCTCCTACAATGAGCAGTTCTTC. Amino acids: CASSRNFGSYNEQFF.

V and J are TRBV16 and TRBJ1-5, with a possible D match to TRBD1 (5 bases). The germline V gene encodes CDR1 KGHSY and CDR2 FQNENV. The CDR3 has 15 residues. Trimming stripped 0 bases from V and 2 bases from J, with 8 bases between. The CDR3 sequence: CASSQSRGGNQPQHF. CDR3 sequence (DNA): TGTGCCAGCAGCCAATCAAGAGGGGGCAATCAGCCCCAGCATTTT.

The V call is TRBV6-6, the J call TRBJ2-2; 7 positions agree with TRBD2. This CDR3 contains 15 residues. CDR1 and CDR2 from the germline V gene are MNHNY and SVGAGI (reference sequence). V lost 4 bases, J lost 6 bases, and 8 bases stayed unmatched. CDR3 sequence: CASSSIAGTPGELFF. The CDR3 DNA follows: TGTGCCAGCAGTTCGATAGCGGGTACACCCGGGGAGCTGTTTTTT.

In DNA, the CDR3 is TGTGCCAGCGGTCCAACAGATACGCAGTATTTT. Amino acid sequence: CASGPTDTQYF. The rearrangement uses TRBV7-9 and TRBJ2-3; D is ambiguous. The germline gives CDR1 SEHNR, CDR2 FQNEAQ (reference sequence). V gave up 8 bases and J gave up 3 bases, with 6 bases separating them. This CDR3 has 11 amino acids. Variable domain in full (rest from reference TRBV7-9 and TRBJ2-3): DTGVSQNPRHKITKRGQNVTFRCDPISEHNRLYWYRQTLGQGPEFLTYFQNEAQLEKSRLLSDRFSAERPKGSFSTLEIQRTEQGDSAMYLCASGPTDTQYFGPGTRLTVL.

The chain carries TRBV20-1 and TRBJ1-1; D not resolved. CDR1 and CDR2 (germline): DFQATT, SNEGSKA (reference sequence). The CDR3 has 14 amino acids. V was shortened by 3 bases and J by 6 bases, with 17 bases between the two germline ends. CDR3 DNA: TGCAGTGCTAGCACTCCGACCCTGCGGGCTGAAGCTTTCTTT. Amino acids: CSASTPTLRAEAFF.

The gene calls are TRBV12-3 or TRBV12-4 and TRBJ2-2; D is undetermined. V was trimmed by 6 bases and J by 4 bases, leaving 9 bases between them. This CDR3 has 13 residues. The CDR3: CASSTRSTGELFF. The CDR3 DNA reads as TGTGCCAGCAGCACCAGGTCCACCGGGGAGCTGTTTTTT.

J is TRBJ1-2 and V is TRBV12-3 or TRBV12-4; 12 bases are shared with TRBD1. V shed 5 bases and J 7 bases; nucleotides not matched to a gene: 11. The CDR3 contains 16 residues. The CDR3 here is CASSPGTGGRVVGYTF. The CDR3 coding sequence is TGTGCCAGCAGTCCCGGGACAGGGGGCCGAGTTGTTGGCTACACCTTC.

The rearrangement uses TRBV6-6 and TRBJ1-1, with D perhaps matching TRBD1 (5 bases). The CDR3 loop spans 14 amino acids. Germline values: CDR1 MNHNY, CDR2 SVGAGI (reference sequence). Deletions cut 4 bases from V and 1 base from J, with 10 bases between. CDR3 nucleotides: TGTGCCAGCAGTTCGAAGGGGAGGAACACTGAAGCTTTCTTT. Protein sequence: CASSSKGRNTEAFF.

The J gene is TRBJ2-3, the V gene TRBV20-1; no clear D. The CDR3 is made up of 13 amino acids. Per germline, CDR1 DFQATT and CDR2 SNEGSKA (reference sequence). The V gene lost 5 bases and the J gene lost 0 bases, with 9 bases spanning the gap. The CDR3 is CSALDSSTDTQYF. For the CDR3, the DNA is TGCAGTGCTCTCGATTCTAGCACAGATACGCAGTATTTT.

This rearrangement joins TRBV4-1 to TRBJ2-7; 8 nucleotides match TRBD1. The trim removed 0 bases at V and 2 bases at J, leaving 6 bases unmatched. Germline V gives CDR1 MGHRA, CDR2 YSYEKL. The CDR3 contains 16 residues. CDR3 nucleotide sequence: TGCGCCAGCAGCCAAGAACCCGGGACAGGTCCCTACGAGCAGTACTTC. Its protein is CASSQEPGTGPYEQYF.

The chain combines TRBV6-1 with TRBJ2-5; D tentatively reads TRBD1 or TRBD2 (6 bases each). This CDR3 contains 16 residues. CDR1 MNHNS and CDR2 SASEGT come from the germline V gene. The germline V and J ends were trimmed by 6 bases and 4 bases, with 21 bases remaining between them. For the CDR3, the DNA is TGTGCCAGCAGGCCCCAGGGGTGGCGGGAAAGAGAGACCCAGTACTTC. Translation gives CASRPQGWRERETQYF.

The V call is TRBV30, the J call TRBJ2-7; 7 bases map to TRBD2. Losses at the gene ends were 5 bases for V and 5 bases for J; bases not matched to a gene: 15. The CDR3 is 15 residues long. CDR1 GTSNPN and CDR2 SVGIG come from the germline V gene (reference sequence). This chain's CDR3 is CAWSPPGGSRHEQYF. The CDR3 bases are TGTGCCTGGTCTCCTCCTGGCGGGAGTCGACACGAGCAGTACTTC. Full variable domain (missing parts from reference TRBV30 and TRBJ2-7): SQTIHQWPATLVQPVGSPLSLECTVEGTSNPNLYWYRQAAGRGLQLLFYSVGIGQISSEVPQNLSASRPQDRQFILSSKKLLLSDSGFYLCAWSPPGGSRHEQYFGPGTRLTVT.

This chain uses TRBV3-1 with TRBJ2-2; TRBD2 aligns across 7 bases. J lost 7 bases, V lost 2 bases, and 7 bases had no gene match. CDR1 and CDR2 from the germline V gene are LGHDT and YNNKEL (reference sequence). The CDR3 is 15 amino acids. The DNA of the CDR3 is TGTGCCAGCAGCCAACGTGGGAGGGCCGTCGGGGAGCTGTTTTTT. It yields the protein CASSQRGRAVGELFF.

This sequence joins TRBV7-9 and TRBJ2-3, with 10 bases that match TRBD1. The CDR3 is 16 residues long. J gave up 4 bases and V 0 bases, and 4 bases lay outside the gene matches. Germline values: CDR1 SEHNR, CDR2 FQNEAQ (reference sequence). The CDR3 DNA sequence: TGTGCCAGCAGCTTAGCTTTTGGGACAGGGGCAGATACGCAGTATTTT. Its protein product is CASSLAFGTGADTQYF.

Turning to this clonotype: The germline gene is not matched at one end of the junction; a read error may be the cause. V usage is TRBV27 and J usage is TRBJ2-7, with 7 bases matching TRBD1. The germline V gene encodes CDR1 MNHEY and CDR2 SMNVEV (reference sequence). This CDR3 region has 14 residues. The CDR3 sequence is CASSPQWTGRSSEF. The CDR3 DNA reads TGTGCCAGCAGTCCCCAATGGACAGGTCGGAGTAGTGAGTTC.

The chain joins TRBV12-3 or TRBV12-4 to TRBJ1-2; 8 positions agree with TRBD1. V gave up 5 bases and J gave up 7 bases; unmatched junction bases: 3. This CDR3 has 12 residues. CDR3 coding DNA: TGTGCCAGCAGTCCCGACAGGGGTGGCTACACCTTC. This translates into CASSPDRGGYTF.

CDR3 sequence reads: CASSRQRNTEAFF. In nucleotides, the CDR3 is TGTGCCAGCAGCAGACAGAGGAACACTGAAGCTTTCTTT. The chain joins TRBV6-1 to TRBJ1-1; tentatively, D is TRBD1 (5 bases). Trimming stripped 6 bases from V and 1 base from J, with 9 bases between. The CDR3 has 13 amino acids. The germline V gene encodes CDR1 MNHNS and CDR2 SASEGT.

The chain is built from TRBV14 and TRBJ2-1; D may match TRBD1 or TRBD2 (7 bases each). The germline V gene encodes CDR1 SGHDN and CDR2 FVKESK. The CDR3 is 14 residues long. V was shortened by 1 base and J by 16 bases, with 20 bases between the two germline ends. The CDR3 reads CASSQGDRVGRKFF. Here the CDR3 DNA reads TGTGCCAGCAGCCAAGGCGACAGGGTCGGGAGGAAATTCTTC.

The chain recombines TRBV5-1 with TRBJ2-7; D is undetermined. Per the germline V gene, CDR1 is SGHRS and CDR2 is YFSETQ. This CDR3 comprises 15 residues. Between the trimmed V and J ends, which lost 0 bases and 0 bases, there was a span of 10 bases. The CDR3 DNA sequence: TGCGCCAGCAGCTTGGGGACGGCCAGCTCCTACGAGCAGTACTTC. Translating it yields CASSLGTASSYEQYF.

A few counts support this clonotype. V and J are TRBV20-1 and TRBJ2-7, with 7 positions matching TRBD1. The V gene end was trimmed by 6 bases and the J gene end by 2 bases; junction bases not matched to a gene: 4. Germline V lookup: CDR1 DFQATT, CDR2 SNEGSKA (reference sequence). The CDR3 sequence is 12 residues long. CDR3 in DNA: TGCAGTGCCCCGGGACAGACCTACGAGCAGTACTTC. Its protein is CSAPGQTYEQYF.

The chain links TRBV7-2 to TRBJ2-7, with D tentatively TRBD1 (6 bases). The V gene lost 6 bases and the J gene lost 4 bases, with 16 bases spanning the gap. The CDR3 loop spans 14 amino acids. Germline-derived CDR1 and CDR2 are SGHTA and FQGNSA. As DNA, the CDR3 is TGTGCCAGCAGTCCAGGGTCTCAGGGGTACGAGCAGTACTTC. Protein sequence: CASSPGSQGYEQYF.

V and J are TRBV30 and TRBJ1-5, with 9 bases aligning to TRBD1. From germline, CDR1 is GTSNPN and CDR2 SVGIG (reference sequence). V trimming: 2 bases; J trimming: 6 bases; junction bases outside the gene matches: 2. The CDR3 totals 13 residues. CDR3 loop: CAWSPGQGQPQHF. DNA of the CDR3: TGTGCCTGGAGTCCGGGACAGGGTCAGCCCCAGCATTTT.

The J gene is TRBJ2-7, the V gene TRBV6-6; D is undetermined. CDR1 is MNHNY, CDR2 SVGAGI, per germline (reference sequence). This CDR3 contains 15 residues. V lost 6 bases, J lost 2 bases, and 17 bases lay in between. The CDR3 nucleotides are TGTGCCAGCAGCCCCGCCGGGCAGTCTACCTACGAGCAGTACTTC. This sequence encodes CASSPAGQSTYEQYF.

The chain couples TRBV4-1 to TRBJ2-6; TRBD1 matches at 10 bases. Germline V CDR1 and CDR2: MGHRA, YSYEKL. CDR3 length equals 24 residues. V lost 0 bases to trimming and J lost 3 bases; unmatched junction nucleotides: 23. The CDR3 here is CASSQDLMGPAETGGEDGANVLTF. The DNA of the CDR3 is TGCGCCAGCAGCCAAGACCTAATGGGCCCCGCTGAGACAGGGGGCGAGGATGGGGCCAACGTCCTGACTTTC.

This clonotype has just one count. V and J are TRBV2 and TRBJ2-7, with 9 bases that match TRBD2. Germline values: CDR1 SNHLY, CDR2 FYNNEI. The CDR3 is made up of 15 amino acids. The ends lost 2 bases at V and 6 bases at J; junction bases unmatched: 8. The CDR3 sequence: CASSERASGTLEQYF. The CDR3 nucleotides read TGTGCCAGCAGTGAACGGGCTAGCGGGACCCTCGAGCAGTACTTC.

The chain combines TRBV7-9 with TRBJ2-2, with 7 bases fitting TRBD1. Germline V gene data show CDR1 as SEHNR and CDR2 as FQNEAQ (reference sequence). The CDR3 runs to 16 residues. The V and J ends lost 4 bases and 5 bases, in that order; junction bases with no gene match: 10. The CDR3 spells CASSSPGQAWTGELFF. The CDR3 bases are TGTGCCAGCAGCTCCCCCGGACAGGCCTGGACCGGGGAGCTGTTTTTT.